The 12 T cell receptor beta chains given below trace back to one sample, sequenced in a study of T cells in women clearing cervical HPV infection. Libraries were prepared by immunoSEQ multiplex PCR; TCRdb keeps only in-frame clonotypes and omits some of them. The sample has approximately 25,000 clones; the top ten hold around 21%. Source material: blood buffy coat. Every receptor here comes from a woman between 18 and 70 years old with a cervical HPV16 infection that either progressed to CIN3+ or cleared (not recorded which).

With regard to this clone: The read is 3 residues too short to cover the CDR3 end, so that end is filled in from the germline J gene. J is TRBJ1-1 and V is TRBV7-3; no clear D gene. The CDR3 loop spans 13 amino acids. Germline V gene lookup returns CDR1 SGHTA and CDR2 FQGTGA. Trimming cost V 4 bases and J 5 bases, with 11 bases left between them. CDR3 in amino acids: CASSSTRSTEAFF. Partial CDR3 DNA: TGTGCCAGCAGCTCCACAAGGTCTACTGAA.

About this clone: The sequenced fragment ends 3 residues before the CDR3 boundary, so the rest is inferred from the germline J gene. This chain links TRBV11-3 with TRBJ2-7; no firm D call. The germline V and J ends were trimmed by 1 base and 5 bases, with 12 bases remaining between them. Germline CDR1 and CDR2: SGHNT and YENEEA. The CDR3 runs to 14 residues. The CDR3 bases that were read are TGTGCCAGCAGCTTAGGCCACACAGCTGACGAG. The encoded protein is CASSLGHTADE. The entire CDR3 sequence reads CASSLGHTADEQYF.

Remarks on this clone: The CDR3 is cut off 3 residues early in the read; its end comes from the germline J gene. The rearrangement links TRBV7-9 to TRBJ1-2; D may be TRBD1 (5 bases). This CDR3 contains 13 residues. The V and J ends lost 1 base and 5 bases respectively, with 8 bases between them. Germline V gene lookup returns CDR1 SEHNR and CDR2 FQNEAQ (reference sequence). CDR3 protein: CASSLGGVYGYTF. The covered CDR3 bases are TGTGCCAGCAGCTTAGGAGGGGTGTATGGC.

The covered CDR3 bases are TGCGCCAGCAGCTTGGGCGTTCCTACCAAAAACATT. It is translated as CASSLGVPTKNI. The CDR3 reads in full as CASSLGVPTKNIQYF. This rearrangement joins TRBV5-1 to TRBJ2-4; no clear D gene. The CDR3 end falls 3 residues outside the read, so it is completed with the germline J gene. The V end lost 0 bases, the J end lost 2 bases, and 9 bases lay between the germline ends. From germline, CDR1 is SGHRS and CDR2 YFSETQ. This CDR3 contains 15 residues.

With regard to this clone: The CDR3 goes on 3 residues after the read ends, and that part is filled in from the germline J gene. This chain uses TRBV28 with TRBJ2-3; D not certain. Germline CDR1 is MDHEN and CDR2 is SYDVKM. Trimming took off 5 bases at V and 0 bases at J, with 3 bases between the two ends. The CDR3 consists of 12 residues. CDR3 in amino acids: CASSISTDTQYF. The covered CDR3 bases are TGTGCCAGCAGTATAAGCACAGATACG.

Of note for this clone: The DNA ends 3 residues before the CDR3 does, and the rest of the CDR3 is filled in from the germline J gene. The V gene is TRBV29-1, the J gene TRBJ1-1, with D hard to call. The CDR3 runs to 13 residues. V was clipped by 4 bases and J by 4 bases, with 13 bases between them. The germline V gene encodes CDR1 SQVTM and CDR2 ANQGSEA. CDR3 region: CSVGATRSTEAFF. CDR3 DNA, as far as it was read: TGCAGCGTTGGAGCCACCAGGAGCACTGAA.

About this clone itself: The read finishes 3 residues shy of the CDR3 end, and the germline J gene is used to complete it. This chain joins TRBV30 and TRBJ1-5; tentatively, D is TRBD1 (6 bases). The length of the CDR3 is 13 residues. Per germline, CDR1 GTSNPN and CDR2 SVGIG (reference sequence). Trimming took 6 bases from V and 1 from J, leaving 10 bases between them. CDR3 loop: CACAGESNQPQHF. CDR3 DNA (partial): TGTGCCTGCGCAGGGGAGAGCAATCAGCCC.

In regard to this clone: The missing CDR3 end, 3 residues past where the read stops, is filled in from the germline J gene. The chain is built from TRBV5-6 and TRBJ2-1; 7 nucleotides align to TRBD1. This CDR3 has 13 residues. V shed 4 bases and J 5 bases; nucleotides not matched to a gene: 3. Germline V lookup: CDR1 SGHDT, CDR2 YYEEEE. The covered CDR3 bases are TGTGCCAGCAGCCGACAGGGTGACAATGAG. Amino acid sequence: CASSRQGDNE. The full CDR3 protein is CASSRQGDNEQFF.

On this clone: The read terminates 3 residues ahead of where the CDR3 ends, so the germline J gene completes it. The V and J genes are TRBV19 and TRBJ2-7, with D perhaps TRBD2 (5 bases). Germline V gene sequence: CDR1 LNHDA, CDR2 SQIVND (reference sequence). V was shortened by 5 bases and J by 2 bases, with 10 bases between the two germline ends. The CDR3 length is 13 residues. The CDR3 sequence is CASSRTATYEQYF. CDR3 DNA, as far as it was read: TGTGCCAGTAGTCGGACTGCCACCTACGAG.

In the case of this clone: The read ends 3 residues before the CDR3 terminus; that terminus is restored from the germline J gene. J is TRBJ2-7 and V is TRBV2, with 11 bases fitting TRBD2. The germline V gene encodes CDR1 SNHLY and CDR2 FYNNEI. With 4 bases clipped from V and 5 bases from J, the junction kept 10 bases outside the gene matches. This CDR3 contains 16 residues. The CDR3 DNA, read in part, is TGTGCCAGCAGTGCGACTAGCGGGATAGGACAGAACGAG. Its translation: CASSATSGIGQNE. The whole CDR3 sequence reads CASSATSGIGQNEQYF.

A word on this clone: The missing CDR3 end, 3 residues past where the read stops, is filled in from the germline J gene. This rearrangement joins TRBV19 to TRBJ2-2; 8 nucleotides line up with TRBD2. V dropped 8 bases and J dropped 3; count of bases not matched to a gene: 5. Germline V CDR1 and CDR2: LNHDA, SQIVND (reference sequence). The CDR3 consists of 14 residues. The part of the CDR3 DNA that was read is TGTGCCAGTTCCGGGACTAGTGACACCGGGGAG. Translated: CASSGTSDTGE. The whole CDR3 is CASSGTSDTGELFF.

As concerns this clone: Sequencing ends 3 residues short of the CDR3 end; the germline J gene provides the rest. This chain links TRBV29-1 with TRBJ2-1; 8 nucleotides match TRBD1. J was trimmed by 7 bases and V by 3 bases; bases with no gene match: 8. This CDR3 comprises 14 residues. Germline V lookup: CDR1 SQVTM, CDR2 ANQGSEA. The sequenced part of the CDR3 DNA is TGCAGCGTTGATGTGCAGGGGGCTGGTAATGAG. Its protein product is CSVDVQGAGNE. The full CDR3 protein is CSVDVQGAGNEQFF.